This entry concerns a single T cell receptor beta chain. This sample is part of a study of blood T cell repertoires in COVID-19. The overall study: The United States, Italy and Spain provided the acute and convalescent COVID-19 samples.

The CDR3 covers 15 residues. The trim removed 3 bases at V and 6 bases at J, leaving 8 bases unmatched. Looked up from germline, CDR1 is SGHRS and CDR2 is YFSETQ. Enrolment of Seattle patients took place during active infection, and they were followed longitudinally. In the authors' methods: Amplified reference gene primers provided the basis for estimating nucleated cell counts. Sequencing was performed with immunoSEQ multiplex PCR; in TCRdb, only in-frame clones are kept and a portion is missing. Clone size and the V and J calls come from that table; the DNA yielded D and trimming. The data contain hundreds of thousands of clones, about nine tenths of them singletons.

The sample taken for sequencing was peripheral blood. The gene calls are TRBV5-1 and TRBJ2-3, with 9 bases that match TRBD2. The receptor's source is a woman in her fifties or sixties with COVID-19, enrolled during active disease. Here the CDR3 reads CASSWVAGDPDTQYF. Here the CDR3 DNA reads TGCGCCAGCAGCTGGGTAGCGGGAGACCCCGATACGCAGTATTTT.